This T cell receptor beta chain was found in a study of Ad26.COV2.S vaccination and SARS-CoV-2 variants. General observations from the study: Vaccinees showed greater spike-specific TCR breadth than placebo recipients.

Germline V gene data show CDR1 as SNHLY and CDR2 as FYNNEI. There are 16 residues in the CDR3. Trimming took off 1 base at V and 8 bases at J, with 15 bases between the two ends. This clone was seen just once. Antigen: not known. Method: immunoSEQ multiplex PCR; TCRdb's copy keeps in-frame clones and lacks some. There are fewer than 400,000 clones in the sample; approximately 91% occur only once, and approximately 1.9% lies in the top ten. Treatment given: roughly 18 received Ad26.COV2.S at low or high dose, single or two shots; roughly five received placebo; per-sample allocation not given. The study sampled participants on day 63 after the first vaccine or placebo injection. The administered vaccine (an Ad26 vector) expressed Wuhan-strain SARS-CoV-2 spike.

The sample was peripheral blood, taken in a trial of Ad26.COV2.S vaccine versus placebo. The source of this sequence is a person between 18 and 60 years old who received the Ad26.COV2.S COVID-19 vaccine or a placebo. The V gene is TRBV2, the J gene TRBJ1-6; D not certain. Here the CDR3 reads CASSEELKKGYSPLHF. CDR3 in DNA: TGTGCCAGCAGTGAAGAATTGAAAAAGGGTTATTCACCCCTCCACTTT.